One sample yielded the 29 T cell receptor beta chains listed below, sequenced in a study of graft-versus-host responses after intestinal transplantation. Sequenced by immunoSEQ multiplex PCR; TCRdb stores in-frame clones only, minus some. The data hold 15,000 to 20,000 clones, with 80% to 90% observed a single time. The sample in question was bone marrow, obtained less than 130 days after intestinal transplantation. These receptors were obtained from a human patient who received an intestinal transplant, so some T cells may come from the graft donor.

The chain combines TRBV4-2 with TRBJ2-1; a weak D match, TRBD2 (6 bases). Between the trimmed V and J ends, which lost 4 bases and 4 bases, there was a span of 17 bases. CDR3 size: 16 residues. Germline CDR1 is LGHNA and CDR2 is YNFKEQ. The CDR3 DNA sequence: TGTGCCAGCAGCCCGTATTTAGCGGAACCTTACAATGAGCAGTTCTTC. As protein: CASSPYLAEPYNEQFF.

This clone was seen only a few times. This rearrangement joins TRBV28 to TRBJ1-2; 8 bases are shared with TRBD1. This CDR3 has 13 amino acids. The junction had 8 bases not matched to a gene; V was cut back by 8 bases and J by 6 bases. CDR1 is MDHEN and CDR2 is SYDVKM in the germline V gene. The CDR3 region is CASGDRGRDGYTF. The CDR3 DNA reads as TGTGCCAGCGGCGACAGGGGACGCGATGGCTACACCTTC.

Details on this clone: Other DNA sequences from this sample encode an identical CDR3 as well. V is TRBV4-2 and J is TRBJ2-7; no clear D gene. The CDR3 contains 14 residues. Trimming stripped 1 base from V and 1 base from J, with 8 bases between. The germline V gene has CDR1 LGHNA and CDR2 YNFKEQ. CDR3 nucleotide sequence: TGTGCCAGCAGCCAAGGGGTAGGGTCCTACGAGCAGTACTTC. Translated, it gives CASSQGVGSYEQYF.

The gene calls are TRBV4-1 and TRBJ2-1; 12 bases map to TRBD2. There are 15 residues in the CDR3. Germline V gene sequence: CDR1 MGHRA, CDR2 YSYEKL. The V gene end was trimmed by 1 base and the J gene end by 8 bases; junction bases not matched to a gene: 3. As DNA, the CDR3 is TGCGCCAGCAGCCAAGGACTAGCGGGGGTAGATGAGCAGTTCTTC. It translates to CASSQGLAGVDEQFF.

The J gene is TRBJ1-2, the V gene TRBV27; 8 bases match TRBD1. Germline values: CDR1 MNHEY, CDR2 SMNVEV (reference sequence). V lost 6 bases and J lost 2; bases outside the gene matches: 14. CDR3 length equals 17 residues. CDR3 sequence (DNA): TGTGCCAGCAGCTCTCGGGAGACAGGGGCATCGAACTATGGCTACACCTTC. As protein: CASSSRETGASNYGYTF.

This clone was recorded only once. The chain couples TRBV7-2 to TRBJ1-1; no clear D. CDR1 and CDR2 (germline): SGHTA, FQGNSA. This CDR3 region has 13 residues. Trimming pared 4 bases from V and 3 bases from J, leaving 9 bases between. The CDR3 bases are TGTGCCAGCAGCTCAATTGGTGACACTGAAGCTTTCTTT. This gives the protein CASSSIGDTEAFF. The whole variable domain, filled in from reference TRBV7-2 and TRBJ1-1, reads GAGVSQSPSNKVTEKGKDVELRCDPISGHTALYWYRQSLGQGLEFLIYFQGNSAPDKSGLPSDRFSAERTGGSVSTLTIQRTQQEDSAVYLCASSSIGDTEAFFGQGTRLTVV.

The chain carries TRBV4-1 and TRBJ2-7; TRBD1 agrees at 11 bases. J gave up 4 bases and V 4 bases, and 6 bases lay outside the gene matches. This CDR3 region has 15 residues. Germline loops: CDR1 MGHRA, CDR2 YSYEKL. The CDR3 loop reads CASSPHGQGAYEQYF. CDR3 nucleotide sequence: TGCGCCAGCAGCCCCCACGGACAGGGGGCATACGAGCAGTACTTC.

The chain uses TRBV6-1 and TRBJ1-6; 7 bases are a match to TRBD1. The CDR3 consists of 14 residues. Unmatched junction bases numbered 3, after V lost 1 base and J lost 9 bases. Germline V gives CDR1 MNHNS, CDR2 SASEGT. For the CDR3, the DNA is TGTGCCAGCAGTGAAGGACAGGGAGGTTCACCCCTCCACTTT. It translates to CASSEGQGGSPLHF.

The chain has TRBV19 and TRBJ1-2; D gene uncertain. The CDR3 has 12 residues. Trimming pared 7 bases from V and 2 bases from J, leaving 8 bases between. Germline-derived CDR1 and CDR2 are LNHDA and SQIVND (reference sequence). This CDR3 is CASKRENYGYTF. CDR3 bases: TGTGCCAGTAAGAGAGAGAACTATGGCTACACCTTC.

CDR3 sequence: CASSPYQWVPRITGELFF. The CDR3 bases are TGTGCCAGCAGCCCCTACCAATGGGTCCCGAGAATAACCGGGGAGCTGTTTTTT. V and J are TRBV14 and TRBJ2-2; D is uncertain. This CDR3 spans 18 amino acids. The germline V gene encodes CDR1 SGHDN and CDR2 FVKESK. Trimming took off 4 bases at V and 5 bases at J, with 23 bases between the two ends.

This chain connects TRBV10-1 to TRBJ2-1; 9 bases fit TRBD2. V shed 0 bases, J shed 3 bases, and the junction held 3 bases outside the gene matches. Germline CDR1 reads WNHNN; CDR2 reads SYGVQD (reference sequence). This CDR3 comprises 16 residues. The CDR3 loop is CASSESGTSFYNEQFF. The CDR3 DNA reads as TGCGCCAGCAGTGAGTCCGGGACTAGCTTCTACAATGAGCAGTTCTTC.

V and J are TRBV7-9 and TRBJ2-3; tentative D call: TRBD2 (5 bases). Trimming cost V 0 bases and J 1 base, with 5 bases left between them. Germline CDR1 is SEHNR and CDR2 is FQNEAQ (reference sequence). CDR3 size: 14 residues. This chain's CDR3 is CASSLAGGTDTQYF. The CDR3 coding sequence is TGTGCCAGCAGCTTAGCGGGAGGCACAGATACGCAGTATTTT.

This clone appeared a single time. The chain joins TRBV7-7 to TRBJ2-5; 9 bases are a match to TRBD2. Looked up from germline, CDR1 is SSHAT and CDR2 is FNYEAQ (reference sequence). The CDR3 is 15 residues long. Trimming at V came to 5 bases and at J to 7 bases, leaving 11 bases not matched to a gene. The CDR3 nucleotides read TGTGCCAGCAGCCAGGGGGTAGCGGGAGTGGGGACCCAGTACTTC. It codes for CASSQGVAGVGTQYF.

This chain connects TRBV6-1 to TRBJ2-3, with TRBD1 matching 7 bases. V gave up 4 bases and J gave up 2 bases; unmatched junction bases: 9. Germline V gene sequence: CDR1 MNHNS, CDR2 SASEGT. This CDR3 comprises 16 residues. CDR3 loop: CASSATTGPITDTQYF. Here the CDR3 DNA reads TGTGCCAGCAGTGCCACGACAGGGCCCATCACAGATACGCAGTATTTT.

This chain connects TRBV25-1 to TRBJ2-5, with TRBD2 identical over 12 bases. The germline V gene has CDR1 MGHDK and CDR2 SYGVNS. The CDR3 spans 13 residues. J lost 4 bases, V lost 7 bases, and 1 base had no gene match. As DNA, the CDR3 is TGTGCCAGCAAACTAGCGGGAGGAGAGACCCAGTACTTC. This translates into CASKLAGGETQYF.

The gene calls are TRBV6-5 and TRBJ1-2; TRBD1 matches 7 bases. V trimming: 6 bases; J trimming: 4 bases; junction bases outside the gene matches: 8. Germline V CDR1 and CDR2: MNHEY, SVGAGI. This CDR3 is built from 14 residues. The CDR3 DNA reads as TGTGCCAGCAGGCCCGGGACAGCGAGCTATGGCTACACCTTC. Translated, it gives CASRPGTASYGYTF.

The chain joins TRBV19 to TRBJ2-5; D gene unclear. This CDR3 contains 11 residues. The germline V and J ends were trimmed by 4 bases and 3 bases, with 3 bases remaining between them. Germline V gives CDR1 LNHDA, CDR2 SQIVND (reference sequence). The CDR3 is CASSTEETQYF. CDR3 bases: TGTGCCAGTAGTACCGAAGAGACCCAGTACTTC.

The chain employs TRBV4-3 and TRBJ2-1; unclear D gene. Trimming stripped 0 bases from V and 4 bases from J, with 13 bases between. The CDR3 covers 16 residues. CDR1 and CDR2 from the germline V gene are LGHNA and YSLEER. CDR3 nucleotides: TGCGCCAGCAGCCAAGATGACGGACCACTTTACAATGAGCAGTTCTTC. It translates to CASSQDDGPLYNEQFF.

This clone was seen a single time. The chain carries TRBV11-2 and TRBJ2-7, with TRBD1 matching over 7 bases. CDR1 and CDR2 from the germline V gene are SGHAT and FQNNGV. CDR3 length equals 14 residues. Germline trimming cut 5 bases from V and 4 bases from J; bases unmatched to any gene: 8. The CDR3: CASSVRQGRYEQYF. In DNA, the CDR3 is TGTGCCAGCAGCGTACGACAGGGTCGGTACGAGCAGTACTTC.

The chain is built from TRBV11-2 and TRBJ2-7, with D unclear. V was clipped by 2 bases and J by 1 base, with 3 bases between them. This CDR3 has 12 residues. Germline lookup yields CDR1 SGHAT and CDR2 FQNNGV. The CDR3 bases are TGTGCCAGCAGCTTAATATCCTACGAGCAGTACTTC. Its translation: CASSLISYEQYF.

The V call is TRBV11-2, the J call TRBJ2-1; D not certain. Trimming left V 3 bases short and J 5 bases short, with 23 bases between. The length of the CDR3 is 18 residues. Germline values: CDR1 SGHAT, CDR2 FQNNGV. DNA of the CDR3: TGTGCCAGCAGCTTTTGGACCGCACGCAGGACCGAAAACAATGAGCAGTTCTTC. Amino acid sequence: CASSFWTARRTENNEQFF. The variable domain in full, with the rest retrieved from reference TRBV11-2 and TRBJ2-1, is EAGVAQSPRYKIIEKRQSVAFWCNPISGHATLYWYQQILGQGPKLLIQFQNNGVVDDSQLPKDRFSAERLKGVDSTLKIQPAKLEDSAVYLCASSFWTARRTENNEQFFGPGTRLTVL.

The V call is TRBV19, the J call TRBJ2-1; D is perhaps TRBD1 or TRBD2 (6 bases each). V lost 3 bases and J 8 bases, leaving 17 bases between the germline ends. CDR3 length: 15 amino acids. Germline V gene sequence: CDR1 LNHDA, CDR2 SQIVND (reference sequence). The chain's CDR3 is CASSMVGGPHHEQFF. The CDR3 DNA is TGTGCCAGTAGTATGGTAGGGGGGCCTCATCATGAGCAGTTCTTC.

This clone has only one observation. As DNA, the CDR3 is TGTGCCAGCAGGAAGGACTCTTATAATTCACCCCTCCACTTT. Its protein product is CASRKDSYNSPLHF. This chain connects TRBV4-2 to TRBJ1-6; no reliable D call. CDR1 and CDR2 (germline): LGHNA, YNFKEQ. The V and J ends lost 6 bases and 4 bases respectively, with 10 bases between them. The CDR3 is made up of 14 amino acids.

This chain joins TRBV19 and TRBJ1-5; TRBD1 aligns across 9 bases. With 8 bases clipped from V and 4 bases from J, the junction kept 6 bases outside the gene matches. From germline, CDR1 is LNHDA and CDR2 SQIVND (reference sequence). This CDR3 is built from 14 residues. In DNA, the CDR3 is TGTGCCAGTCAACCGGGACAGGGAAATCAGCCCCAGCATTTT. This translates into CASQPGQGNQPQHF.

The chain combines TRBV5-1 with TRBJ2-6; no firm D call. In germline, CDR1 is SGHRS, CDR2 YFSETQ. The CDR3 sequence is 16 residues long. V was shortened by 1 base and J by 0 bases, with 8 bases between the two germline ends. CDR3 sequence: CASSLKQSSGANVLTF. CDR3 DNA: TGCGCCAGCAGCTTGAAACAGAGCTCTGGGGCCAACGTCCTGACTTTC.

The genes are TRBV19 and TRBJ2-1; D is tentatively TRBD1 or TRBD2 (5 bases each). The V end lost 3 bases, the J end lost 3 bases, and 12 bases lay between the germline ends. CDR1 LNHDA and CDR2 SQIVND come from the germline V gene (reference sequence). This CDR3 contains 15 residues. CDR3 loop: CASSIAEGLYNEQFF. In DNA, the CDR3 is TGTGCCAGTAGTATCGCAGAGGGGCTCTACAATGAGCAGTTCTTC.

The chain uses TRBV6-1 and TRBJ2-3; 9 positions agree with TRBD2. J was trimmed by 2 bases and V by 0 bases; bases with no gene match: 3. The CDR3 contains 16 residues. Germline-derived CDR1 and CDR2 are MNHNS and SASEGT. The CDR3 nucleotides read TGTGCCAGCAGTGAAGCTGGCGGGAGGGCCACAGATACGCAGTATTTT. Translated: CASSEAGGRATDTQYF.

The chain joins TRBV28 to TRBJ2-7, with D hard to call. The CDR3 length is 13 residues. CDR1 and CDR2 (germline): MDHEN, SYDVKM. V was clipped by 1 base and J by 7 bases, with 11 bases between them. The CDR3 DNA is TGTGCCAGCAGTTTATCGAGGCCTCAGGAGCAGTACTTC. Protein: CASSLSRPQEQYF.

This chain connects TRBV7-2 to TRBJ2-7; perhaps TRBD2 as D (5 bases). With 0 bases removed from V and 6 bases from J, the gap between germline ends came to 15 bases. The length of the CDR3 is 15 residues. Germline CDR1 is SGHTA and CDR2 is FQGNSA. The CDR3, as DNA: TGTGCCAGCAGCTTAGCCCACGGACTCCGTCGCGAGCAGTACTTC. Translation gives CASSLAHGLRREQYF.